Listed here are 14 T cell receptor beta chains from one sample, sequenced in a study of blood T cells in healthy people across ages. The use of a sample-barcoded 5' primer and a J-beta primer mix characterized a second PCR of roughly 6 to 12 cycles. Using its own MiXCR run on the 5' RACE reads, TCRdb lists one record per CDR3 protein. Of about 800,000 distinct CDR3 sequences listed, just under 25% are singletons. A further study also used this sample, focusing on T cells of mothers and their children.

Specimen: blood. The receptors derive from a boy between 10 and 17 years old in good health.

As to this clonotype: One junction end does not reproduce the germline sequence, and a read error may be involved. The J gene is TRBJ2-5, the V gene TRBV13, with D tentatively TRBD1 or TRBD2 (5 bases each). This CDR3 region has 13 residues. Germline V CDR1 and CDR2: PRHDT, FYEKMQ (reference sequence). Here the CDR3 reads CAGSLRGRETQYF. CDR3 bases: TGTGCCGGCAGCTTAAGGGGACGAGAGACCCAGTACTTC. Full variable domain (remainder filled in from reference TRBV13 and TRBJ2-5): AAGVIQSPRHLIKEKRETATLKCYPIPRHDTVYWYQQGPGQDPQFLISFYEKMQSDKGSIPDRFSAQQFSDYHSELNMSSLELGDSALYFCAGSLRGRETQYFGPGTRLLVL.

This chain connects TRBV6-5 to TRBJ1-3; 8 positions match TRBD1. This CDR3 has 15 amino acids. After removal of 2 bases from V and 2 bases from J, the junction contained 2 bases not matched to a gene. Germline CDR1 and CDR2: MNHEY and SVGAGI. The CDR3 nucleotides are TGTGCCAGCAGTTACGGGACAGGCCCTGGAAACACCATATATTTT. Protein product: CASSYGTGPGNTIYF.

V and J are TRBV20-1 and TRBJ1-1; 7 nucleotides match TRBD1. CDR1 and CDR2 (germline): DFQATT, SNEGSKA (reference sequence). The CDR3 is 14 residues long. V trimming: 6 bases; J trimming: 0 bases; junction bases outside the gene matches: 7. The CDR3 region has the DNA TGCAGTGCCCCAGGGGGGCTCGTGAACACTGAAGCTTTCTTT. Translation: CSAPGGLVNTEAFF.

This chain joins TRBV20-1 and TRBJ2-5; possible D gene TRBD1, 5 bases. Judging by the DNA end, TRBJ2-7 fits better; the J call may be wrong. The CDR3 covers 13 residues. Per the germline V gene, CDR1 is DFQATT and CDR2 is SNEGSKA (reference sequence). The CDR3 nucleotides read TGCAGTGCTCAGACAGATCCTGGACACGAGCAGTACTTC. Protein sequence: CSAQTDPGHEQYF.

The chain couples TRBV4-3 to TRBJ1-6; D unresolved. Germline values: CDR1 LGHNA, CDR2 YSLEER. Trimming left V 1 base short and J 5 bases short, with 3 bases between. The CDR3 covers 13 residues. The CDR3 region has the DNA TGCGCCAGCAGCCAAGGACATAATTCACCCCTCCACTTT. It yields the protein CASSQGHNSPLHF.

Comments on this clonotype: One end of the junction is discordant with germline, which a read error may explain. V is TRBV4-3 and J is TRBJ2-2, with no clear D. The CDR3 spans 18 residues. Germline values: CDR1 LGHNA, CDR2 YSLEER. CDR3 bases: TGCGCCAACAGCCGAGATCGGTTTCCATCACGAGGACCCGGGGAGCTGTTTTTT. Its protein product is CANSRDRFPSRGPGELFF.

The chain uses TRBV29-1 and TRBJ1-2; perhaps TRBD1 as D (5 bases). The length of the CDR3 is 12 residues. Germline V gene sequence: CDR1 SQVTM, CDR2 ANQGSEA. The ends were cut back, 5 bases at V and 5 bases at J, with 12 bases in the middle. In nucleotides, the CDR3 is TGCAGCGTTCCCCTGGGGCTGTATGGCTACACCTTC. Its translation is CSVPLGLYGYTF.

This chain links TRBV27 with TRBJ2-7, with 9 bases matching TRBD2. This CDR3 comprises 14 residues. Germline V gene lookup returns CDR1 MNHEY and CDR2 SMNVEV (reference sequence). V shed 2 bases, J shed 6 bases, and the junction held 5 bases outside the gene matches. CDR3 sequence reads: CASSLAGGLSEQYF. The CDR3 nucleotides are TGTGCCAGCAGTTTAGCGGGGGGGCTTTCCGAGCAGTACTTC.

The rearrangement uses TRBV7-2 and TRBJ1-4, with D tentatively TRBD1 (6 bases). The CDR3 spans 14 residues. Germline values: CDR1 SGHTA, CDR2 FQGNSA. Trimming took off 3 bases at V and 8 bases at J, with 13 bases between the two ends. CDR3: CASSFLGGKEKLFF. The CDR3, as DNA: TGTGCCAGCAGCTTTCTAGGGGGTAAAGAAAAACTGTTTTTT.

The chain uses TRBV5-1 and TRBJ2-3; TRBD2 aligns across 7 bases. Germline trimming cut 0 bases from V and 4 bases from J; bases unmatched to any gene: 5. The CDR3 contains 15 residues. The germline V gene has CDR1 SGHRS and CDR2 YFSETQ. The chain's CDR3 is CASSLASGDADTQYF. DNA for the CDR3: TGCGCCAGCAGCTTGGCCAGCGGGGACGCAGATACGCAGTATTTT.

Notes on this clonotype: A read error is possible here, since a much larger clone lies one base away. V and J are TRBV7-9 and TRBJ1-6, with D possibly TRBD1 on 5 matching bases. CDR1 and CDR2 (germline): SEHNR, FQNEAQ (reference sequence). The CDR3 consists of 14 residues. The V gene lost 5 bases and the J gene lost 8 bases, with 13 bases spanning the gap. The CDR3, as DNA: TGTGCCAGCAGCCTCGGACGGGGCCATTCACCCCTCCACTTT. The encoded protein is CASSLGRGHSPLHF. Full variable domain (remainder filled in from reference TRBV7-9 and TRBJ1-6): DTGVSQNPRHKITKRGQNVTFRCDPISEHNRLYWYRQTLGQGPEFLTYFQNEAQLEKSRLLSDRFSAERPKGSFSTLEIQRTEQGDSAMYLCASSLGRGHSPLHFGNGTRLTVT.

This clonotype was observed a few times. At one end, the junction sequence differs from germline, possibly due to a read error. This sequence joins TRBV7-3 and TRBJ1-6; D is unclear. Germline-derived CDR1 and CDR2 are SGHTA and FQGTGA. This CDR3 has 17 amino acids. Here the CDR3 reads CASSLRLPTPQGSPHHF. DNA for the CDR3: TGTGCCAGCAGCTTAAGGCTTCCGACTCCCCAAGGTTCACCCCACCACTTT.

The CDR3 sequence is CASSLGRTLGHEQYF. The CDR3 nucleotides are TGTGCCAGCAGCCTGGGACGGACCCTAGGTCACGAGCAGTACTTC. This rearrangement joins TRBV7-8 to TRBJ2-7; D may correspond to TRBD1 or TRBD2 (5 bases each). The CDR3 sequence is 15 residues long. CDR1 and CDR2 (germline): SGHVS, FQNEAQ. V lost 5 bases, J lost 5 bases, and 19 bases lay in between.

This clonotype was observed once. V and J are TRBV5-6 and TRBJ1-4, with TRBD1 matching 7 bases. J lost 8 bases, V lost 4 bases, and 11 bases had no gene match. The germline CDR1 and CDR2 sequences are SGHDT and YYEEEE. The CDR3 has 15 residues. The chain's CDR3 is CASSLETGRAEKLFF. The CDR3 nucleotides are TGTGCCAGCAGCCTCGAGACAGGGCGAGCGGAAAAACTGTTTTTT.